The source of this T cell receptor beta chain is a study of T cells in Graves' hyperthyroidism and ophthalmopathy. Using around 10 ml of fresh peripheral blood, PBMCs were prepared. At least ten counts were recorded for this clonotype. This CDR3 region has 15 residues. The V end was cut by 6 bases, the J end by 0 bases, with 17 bases between. CDR1 and CDR2 from the germline V gene are DFQATT and SNEGSKA (reference sequence). Amplification targeted TCR beta CDR3 regions from RNA transcripts. Using the HTBI primer set, a first-round RT-PCR was run on the TCR CDR3. TCRdb re-analysed the multiplex PCR reads in MiXCR, keeping a single row per CDR3 protein. Of about 210,000 distinct CDR3 sequences listed, more than 15% are singletons.

The specimen was blood. J is TRBJ2-5 and V is TRBV20-1; possibly TRBD1 or TRBD2 for D (5 bases each). The source of this sequence is a man between 50 and 59 years old with Graves' hyperthyroidism. This chain's CDR3 is CSARDAGVYQETQYF. The DNA for the CDR3 is TGCAGTGCCCGGGACGCTGGGGTGTACCAAGAGACCCAGTACTTC.